The subject of this entry is one T cell receptor beta chain. As yet, its antigen is unknown. Primers used in a second PCR of roughly 6 to 11 cycles were a sample-barcoded 5' primer and a J-beta primer mix. TCRdb passed the 5' RACE reads through MiXCR, listing each CDR3 protein once. The table includes fewer than 1 million distinct CDR3 sequences, 40% to 50% detected once. These data come from a study of blood T cells in healthy people across ages. Study-wide results and limits: More naive CD4+ cells and higher diversity marked long-lived donors relative to aged donors. The recorded TCR beta diversity per million T cells decreased in a roughly linear manner with age.

The CDR3 runs 13 residues. CDR1 and CDR2 from the germline V gene are MNHEY and SVGEGT. Sequencing was done on a sample of blood. The gene calls are TRBV6-2 or TRBV6-3 and TRBJ2-4; 8 bases are a match to TRBD1. The DNA end is more similar to TRBJ2-7, so the J call may be wrong. This TCR came from a man in his fifties or sixties in good health. The CDR3 DNA sequence: TGTGCCAGTACGGGACAGGCAGGCTACGAGCAGTACTTC. Translated, it gives CASTGQAGYEQYF.